The entry that follows covers one T cell receptor (beta chain) sequence. There is no known antigen for this receptor. Base quality data are lacking; no much larger clone is found one base away. The library was built by means of 5' RACE. Sequencing took place on an Illumina HiSeq 2500. A second roughly 6 to 12 cycle PCR used a sample-barcoded 5' primer and a J-beta primer mix. A unique molecular identifier was introduced onto each TCR beta cDNA molecule by a template-switch 5' adaptor carrying 12 random nucleotides. Each sample yielded at least 3 million CDR3-containing paired-end reads. All of the RNA was converted into first-strand cDNA using the Mint cDNA synthesis kit, with a TRBC-specific oligonucleotide serving as the primer. Following uracil-DNA glycosylase treatment, all cDNA underwent a first 18-cycle PCR with the universal primers M1SS and BC2_uni_R. In the source study's methods: For normalization, 1 million high-quality reads were randomly selected from each sample, with every read carrying a distinct molecular identifier. Reads with shared molecular identifiers were discarded instead of being binned into consensus sequences. MiTCR, set to a Q25 quality threshold and the strictest error-elimination algorithm, was used for CDR3 identification, clonotype clustering and error correction. A nonparametric unseen species model using Euler transformation provided a lower-bound estimate of total TCR beta diversity. TCRdb applied fastp at Q25 and MiXCR to the public reads, then kept only in-frame beta chains. Merged by CDR3 protein, the rows form single entries marked with the most common genes and DNA. TCRdb's processing, not the study's, gives the V and J calls here. Across this sample there are some 550,000 distinct CDR3 sequences, with roughly 43% seen only once. Of the sample, around 23% is held by the ten largest clones.

This sample is part of a study of blood T cells in healthy people across ages (dated by TCRdb to the mid-2010s). About the investigation overall: In model experiments, template switching captured roughly one uniquely barcoded TCR beta cDNA molecule for every two T cells. The study measured age-related changes in TCR beta repertoire diversity using deep sequencing normalized with unique cDNA molecular identifiers. Donors were grouped into four age groups: young (average 16 years), middle-aged (approximately 41), aged (around 60) and long-lived (82). To avoid experimental bias, donors of different ages were distributed randomly across sequencing lanes. The study analyzed two additional independent replicas of 1 million unique cDNA reads from the same blood draw for two donors, one aged 18 to 29 and one aged 80 or older.

The germline V gene provides CDR1 SGDLS and CDR2 YYNGEE. Here V drops 4 bases and J drops 9 bases, and the junction holds 13 bases not matched to any gene. Taken from cysteine to phenylalanine, the CDR3 has 16 residues. The DNA shown is the 48-base CDR3, in frame from base 1. Overall results and qualifications from the work: Because the CMV infection status of the donors was unknown, age-related changes in expanded clonotypes may potentially have been confounded. Compared with the aged group, more naive CD4+ T cells, fewer expanded clones and increased TCR diversity were shown by the long-lived group, suggesting age selection. Estimates of total diversity based on one million sequenced T cells were regarded as lower bounds and as underestimates. The percentage of naive T cells measured by flow cytometry correlated strongly with observed TCR beta diversity. Observed TCR beta diversity per million T cells fell roughly linearly with age, and a significant reduction was already apparent by age roughly 40. Conclusive comparison of naive and antigen-experienced compartments was prevented by the profiling of bulk unsorted PBMCs.

Donors were approximately 42 systemically healthy Caucasian individuals from Russia aged roughly 6 to 90 years. Each donor gave roughly 9 milliliters of peripheral blood, drawn into EDTA-treated Vacutainer tubes. Ficoll-Paque density-gradient centrifugation was used to isolate PBMCs, with at least 6.5 million per sample. Total RNA, at least 5 micrograms per sample, was extracted from PBMCs with Trizol reagent. For every donor, flow cytometry on a PBMC aliquot measured the percentage of naive CD45RAhigh/CD27high T cells. The rearrangement combines TRBV9 with TRBJ2-4, with 10 bases matching TRBD2. The sequence was obtained from an elderly man in good health. The sample comprised blood. The DNA is TGTGCCAGCAGCCCCGAACCGGGACTAGCGACTAGCATTCAGTACTTC. The encoded protein is CASSPEPGLATSIQYF.